These 15 T cell receptor beta chains originate from one sample sequenced in a study of beta chain features in type 1 diabetes. What was sequenced were expressed TCRB transcripts, since all of the isolated RNA had been reverse transcribed. Here immunoSEQ multiplex PCR was the method, and the copy in TCRdb shows in-frame clones only, minus some. The sample shows approximately 150,000 clones, 7.5% to 9.5% of them seen only once. The sequenced sample consisted of central memory CD4+ T cells from blood. These receptors were taken from a woman aged 18-35 years in good health.

The chain recombines TRBV11-2 with TRBJ2-3; 11 nucleotides match TRBD2. Germline values: CDR1 SGHAT, CDR2 FQNNGV. Losses at the gene ends were 4 bases for V and 6 bases for J; bases not matched to a gene: 9. The CDR3 is 16 amino acids. The chain's CDR3 is CASSSPSGGTIDTQYF. The CDR3 DNA sequence: TGTGCCAGCAGCTCACCTAGCGGGGGGACGATTGATACGCAGTATTTT.

This clone has more than one count but fewer than ten. This chain joins TRBV6-1 and TRBJ1-4; D is unresolved. V was clipped by 7 bases and J by 0 bases, with 9 bases between them. The CDR3 runs to 14 residues. Looked up from germline, CDR1 is MNHNS and CDR2 is SASEGT. DNA for the CDR3: TGTGCCAGCAAGGCGGGAACAACTAATGAAAAACTGTTTTTT. Amino acids: CASKAGTTNEKLFF.

The CDR3 DNA reads as TGTGCCAGCAGCCCTCCCGGACAGGGAAATGGCGAGCAGTACTTC. Amino acid sequence: CASSPPGQGNGEQYF. The chain links TRBV7-2 to TRBJ2-7, with 8 bases matching TRBD1. The V gene end was trimmed by 5 bases and the J gene end by 6 bases; junction bases not matched to a gene: 12. The germline V gene encodes CDR1 SGHTA and CDR2 FQGNSA. The length of the CDR3 is 15 residues.

The chain couples TRBV6-1 to TRBJ1-2; 9 bases are a match to TRBD1. This CDR3 comprises 16 residues. V dropped 2 bases and J dropped 7; count of bases not matched to a gene: 11. The germline gives CDR1 MNHNS, CDR2 SASEGT. The CDR3 here is CASSESPGTGSFGYTF. The DNA of the CDR3 is TGTGCCAGCAGTGAATCCCCTGGGACAGGGAGTTTTGGCTACACCTTC.

The J gene is TRBJ2-5, the V gene TRBV6-5; 10 nucleotides align to TRBD1. The CDR3 is 14 amino acids. Germline CDR1 reads MNHEY; CDR2 reads SVGAGI. The V gene end was trimmed by 6 bases and the J gene end by 5 bases; junction bases not matched to a gene: 6. This CDR3 is CASRRDRGRETQYF. As DNA, the CDR3 is TGTGCCAGCAGACGGGACAGGGGTAGGGAGACCCAGTACTTC.

This clone has just a few counts. The CDR3 DNA sequence: TGTGCCAGCAGGAGGGCCCGGCGAGACTACGAGCAGTACTTC. The encoded protein is CASRRARRDYEQYF. This chain joins TRBV2 and TRBJ2-7; D might be TRBD2 (5 bases). CDR3 size: 14 residues. Germline V gene sequence: CDR1 SNHLY, CDR2 FYNNEI. V lost 6 bases, J lost 3 bases, and 15 bases lay in between. Full variable domain (rest looked up from reference TRBV2 and TRBJ2-7): EPEVTQTPSHQVTQMGQEVILRCVPISNHLYFYWYRQILGQKVEFLVSFYNNEISEKSEIFDDQFSVERPDGSNFTLKIRSTKLEDSAMYFCASRRARRDYEQYFGPGTRLTVT.

This chain connects TRBV30 to TRBJ2-7; TRBD1 matches 7 bases. This CDR3 is 14 amino acids long. V was pared by 3 bases and J by 0 bases, with 5 bases of the junction left unmatched. The V gene's germline CDR1 is GTSNPN and CDR2 SVGIG (reference sequence). The CDR3 is CAWSGRDSSYEQYF. The CDR3 coding sequence is TGTGCCTGGAGCGGCAGGGACAGCTCCTACGAGCAGTACTTC.

The chain is built from TRBV6-6 and TRBJ1-1; D is uncertain. This CDR3 region has 11 residues. V was clipped by 6 bases and J by 7 bases, with 9 bases between them. CDR1 and CDR2 from the germline V gene are MNHNY and SVGAGI (reference sequence). CDR3 region: CASRNTLEAFF. DNA of the CDR3: TGTGCCAGCAGAAACACCCTTGAAGCTTTCTTT.

This clone showed up just a few times. This chain links TRBV9 with TRBJ2-3; D is perhaps TRBD1 (6 bases). V was shortened by 0 bases and J by 1 base, with 12 bases between the two germline ends. CDR3 size: 16 residues. CDR1 and CDR2 from the germline V gene are SGDLS and YYNGEE. The CDR3 DNA reads TGTGCCAGCAGCGTAGAGAGGGCAGGGGGCACAGATACGCAGTATTTT. It is translated as CASSVERAGGTDTQYF.

This clone was recorded a few times. The rearrangement uses TRBV10-3 and TRBJ1-1, with TRBD1 as a possible D gene (5 bases). The CDR3 consists of 14 residues. Germline CDR1 is ENHRY and CDR2 is SYGVKD. V shed 7 bases and J shed 7 bases, with 19 bases lying between them. This CDR3 reads CAITPGGGGDEAFF. Written as DNA, the CDR3 is TGTGCCATCACCCCGGGTGGTGGAGGGGATGAAGCTTTCTTT.

J is TRBJ1-5 and V is TRBV15, with 7 positions matching TRBD1. CDR1 and CDR2 (germline): LNHNV, YYDKDF (reference sequence). This CDR3 is 17 amino acids long. With 1 base clipped from V and 2 bases from J, the junction kept 8 bases outside the gene matches. The DNA for the CDR3 is TGTGCCACCAGCAGAGGACAGGGTCAGTTGGGCAATCAGCCCCAGCATTTT. Amino acids: CATSRGQGQLGNQPQHF.

The sample holds a few counts of this clone. The chain recombines TRBV19 with TRBJ2-7, with D hard to call. This CDR3 has 11 amino acids. V gave up 11 bases and J gave up 3 bases, with 11 bases separating them. Looked up from germline, CDR1 is LNHDA and CDR2 is SQIVND (reference sequence). Written as DNA, the CDR3 is TGTGCCTGGAGTGCCTTCTACGAGCAGTACTTC. It yields the protein CAWSAFYEQYF.

The chain has TRBV11-3 and TRBJ2-1, with 9 bases that match TRBD1. The CDR3 runs to 15 residues. V was clipped by 6 bases and J by 5 bases; unmatched bases: 8. In germline, CDR1 is SGHNT, CDR2 YENEEA. This CDR3 is CASSLDRGAHNEQFF. In DNA form, the CDR3 reads TGTGCCAGCAGTCTGGACAGGGGAGCCCACAATGAGCAGTTCTTC.

This clone was observed once. This chain connects TRBV7-2 to TRBJ2-5; 7 nucleotides match TRBD1. Germline-derived CDR1 and CDR2 are SGHTA and FQGNSA. This CDR3 is built from 14 residues. Germline trimming cut 0 bases from V and 5 bases from J; bases unmatched to any gene: 3. DNA for the CDR3: TGTGCCAGCAGCTTAGCGGCCAGGGGGGAGACCCAGTACTTC. Translation: CASSLAARGETQYF. The complete variable domain, with remaining parts taken from reference TRBV7-2 and TRBJ2-5, reads GAGVSQSPSNKVTEKGKDVELRCDPISGHTALYWYRQSLGQGLEFLIYFQGNSAPDKSGLPSDRFSAERTGGSVSTLTIQRTQQEDSAVYLCASSLAARGETQYFGPGTRLLVL.

V and J are TRBV11-3 and TRBJ2-1; TRBD2 matches 16 bases. The CDR3 is 17 residues long. CDR1 is SGHNT, CDR2 YENEEA, per germline. V shed 5 bases and J 9 bases; nucleotides not matched to a gene: 10. The CDR3: CASSLGLAGGPGGEQFF. Written as DNA, the CDR3 is TGTGCCAGCAGCCTGGGACTAGCGGGGGGGCCCGGTGGTGAGCAGTTCTTC.